This T cell receptor beta chain emerged from a study of blood T cell repertoires in COVID-19. Study overall: Whether acute or convalescent, the COVID-19 samples came from the United States, Italy and Spain. T cells, B-cell-depleted T cells, or PBMCs supplied cDNA or gDNA.

In the authors' methods: Nucleated cell number was recorded as an estimate derived from reference gene primer amplification. The table came from immunoSEQ multiplex PCR; TCRdb's copy has only in-frame clones and leaves some out. The DNA was the basis for D and trimming; V, J and clone size are from that table. The table has more than 95,000 clones, about 90% seen once. Germline assignment: CDR1 SGHVS and CDR2 FQNEAQ. V shed 5 bases, J shed 2 bases, and the junction held 3 bases outside the gene matches. CDR3 length: 15 residues. The receptor comes from a human donor in a cohort sampled during active COVID-19. The chain has TRBV7-8 and TRBJ2-1, with TRBD2 matching 10 bases. Sequenced: peripheral blood. CDR3 coding DNA: TGTGCCAGCAGCCTTAGCGGGGGGCCCTACAATGAGCAGTTCTTC. It codes for CASSLSGGPYNEQFF.